This is a list of T cell receptor beta chains from one sample in a study of T cell responses to AZD1222 COVID-19 vaccine. TCRdb keeps only in-frame clones here, not all; method: immunoSEQ multiplex PCR. Found here are some 80,000 clones, roughly nine tenths of them singletons; the top ten hold about 7.7%. Sequenced here: peripheral blood, sampled on day 0 of AZD1222 vaccination. The receptors come from an adult in good health. Each CDR3 is given with its conserved first and last residue. Each record gives: CDR3 DNA, CDR3 protein, D gene, V gene, CDR3 length, clone size, J gene. A D gene is named only where the DNA matches it firmly. Only some rows state a clone size, as once, few, many or a class for expanded clones.

DNA: TGTGCCAGTAGCCGAGACAGGGGTTCGGTCTTTGAAGCTTTCTTT
CDR3: CASSRDRGSVFEAFF
D: TRBD1
V: TRBV19
length: 15
size: -
J: TRBJ1-1

DNA: TGTGCCAGCAGCGGAGGCGGGGGGCGAAGCACTGAAGCTTTCTTT
CDR3: CASSGGGGRSTEAFF
D: -
V: TRBV3-1/TRBV3-2
length: 15
size: -
J: TRBJ1-1

DNA: TGTGCCAGCATTGCGGACTTGAACACCGGGGAGCTGTTTTTT
CDR3: CASIADLNTGELFF
D: -
V: TRBV3-1/TRBV3-2
length: 14
size: -
J: TRBJ2-2

DNA: TGCGCCAGCAGCTTGGAGGGACAGGGTAGCAGTGAAGCTTTCTTT
CDR3: CASSLEGQGSSEAFF
D: TRBD1
V: TRBV5-1
length: 15
size: -
J: TRBJ1-1

DNA: TGTGCCAGCAGTTTTTCTCCGAAAGAAAAACTGTTTTTT
CDR3: CASSFSPKEKLFF
D: -
V: TRBV12-3/TRBV12-4
length: 13
size: -
J: TRBJ1-4

DNA: TGCGCCAGCAGCACCGGACGACTAGCGGGGTCCTACGAGCAGTACTTC
CDR3: CASSTGRLAGSYEQYF
D: TRBD2
V: TRBV4-1
length: 16
size: -
J: TRBJ2-7

DNA: TGCAGCGTTGAAGATCTGGGGGTCGGGCAGGGCGCCGCCAAAAACATTCAGTACTTC
CDR3: CSVEDLGVGQGAAKNIQYF
D: -
V: TRBV29-1
length: 19
size: -
J: TRBJ2-4

DNA: TGTGCCAGCAGCGTAGATTTTGGGACAGGGAGTCGGCCCCTCCACTTT
CDR3: CASSVDFGTGSRPLHF
D: TRBD1
V: TRBV9
length: 16
size: once
J: TRBJ1-6

DNA: TGTGCCACCAGTGAGGGGACAGGAGGCAATCAGCCCCAGCATTTT
CDR3: CATSEGTGGNQPQHF
D: TRBD1
V: TRBV24-1
length: 15
size: -
J: TRBJ1-5

DNA: TGTGCCAGCAGCTTAGGCTCATCCGGGCAGCCCCAGCATTTT
CDR3: CASSLGSSGQPQHF
D: -
V: TRBV11-2
length: 14
size: once
J: TRBJ1-5

DNA: TGTGCCAGCGGGATGCGGATTTTGAACACTGAAGCTTTCTTT
CDR3: CASGMRILNTEAFF
D: -
V: TRBV6-5
length: 14
size: -
J: TRBJ1-1

DNA: TGTGCCAGCAGCCAGAGGACTAGCGGGGATACGCAGTATTTT
CDR3: CASSQRTSGDTQYF
D: TRBD2
V: TRBV3-1/TRBV3-2
length: 14
size: once
J: TRBJ2-3

DNA: TGCAGCGTTGGGCTTGCAGGGCATATGGCAGATACGCAGTATTTT
CDR3: CSVGLAGHMADTQYF
D: -
V: TRBV29-1
length: 15
size: -
J: TRBJ2-3

DNA: TGTGCCAGCAGCTCCTATAGAGAAAAACTGTTTTTT
CDR3: CASSSYREKLFF
D: -
V: TRBV7-2
length: 12
size: few
J: TRBJ1-4

DNA: TGTGCCAGTAGCCACCTCGGGAGTAAAAGCAATCAGCCCCAGCATTTT
CDR3: CASSHLGSKSNQPQHF
D: -
V: TRBV19
length: 16
size: -
J: TRBJ1-5

DNA: TGTGCCAGCAGTTCGATAGGGACTAGCGGGAGCACAGATACGCAGTATTTT
CDR3: CASSSIGTSGSTDTQYF
D: TRBD2
V: TRBV6-2/TRBV6-3
length: 17
size: -
J: TRBJ2-3

DNA: TGTGCCAGCAGTGACTCCTCAGGGGGCGGCTATGGCTACACCTTC
CDR3: CASSDSSGGGYGYTF
D: TRBD1
V: TRBV2
length: 15
size: -
J: TRBJ1-2

DNA: TGCGCCAGCAGCTTGGCCGGGGGCCTGAGGGACACTGAAGCTTTCTTT
CDR3: CASSLAGGLRDTEAFF
D: -
V: TRBV5-1
length: 16
size: -
J: TRBJ1-1

DNA: TGTGCCACCAGTGACAAGCGGGACCTATACAATGAGCAGTTCTTC
CDR3: CATSDKRDLYNEQFF
D: TRBD2
V: TRBV24-1
length: 15
size: few
J: TRBJ2-1

DNA: TGTGCCAGCAGCCAACCCTGGACTAGCGGGGGGGCCGCAGATACGCAGTATTTT
CDR3: CASSQPWTSGGAADTQYF
D: TRBD2
V: TRBV4-2
length: 18
size: -
J: TRBJ2-3

DNA: TGTGCCAGCAGCCCGGGACTAGCGGGACCCTCCTACGAGCAGTACTTC
CDR3: CASSPGLAGPSYEQYF
D: TRBD2
V: TRBV28
length: 16
size: -
J: TRBJ2-7

DNA: TGTGCCTGGACCTTCCGCAGGGTGCCCTACAATGAGCAGTTCTTC
CDR3: CAWTFRRVPYNEQFF
D: -
V: TRBV30
length: 15
size: -
J: TRBJ2-1

DNA: TGTGCCACCACCCGGGGGAGGGGTTCATCCGAAGCTTTCTTT
CDR3: CATTRGRGSSEAFF
D: -
V: TRBV6-5
length: 14
size: -
J: TRBJ1-1

DNA: TGTGCCAGCAGTGAATCAGGAAGGGGCACAGATACGCAGTATTTT
CDR3: CASSESGRGTDTQYF
D: -
V: TRBV6-1
length: 15
size: once
J: TRBJ2-3

DNA: TGTGCCTGGAGTGTCGCAACGAACACTGAAGCTTTCTTT
CDR3: CAWSVATNTEAFF
D: -
V: TRBV30
length: 13
size: -
J: TRBJ1-1

DNA: TGTGCCAGCAGTGAAGCGGTGGGAGCCCTCTACGAGCAGTACTTC
CDR3: CASSEAVGALYEQYF
D: -
V: TRBV2
length: 15
size: -
J: TRBJ2-7

DNA: TGTGCCAGTAGTATACTCCAGGGGAACAATCAGCCCCAGCATTTT
CDR3: CASSILQGNNQPQHF
D: -
V: TRBV19
length: 15
size: -
J: TRBJ1-5

DNA: TGTGCCAGCAGCCTCTCCGGGAGTTCACCCCTCCACTTT
CDR3: CASSLSGSSPLHF
D: -
V: TRBV11-3
length: 13
size: -
J: TRBJ1-6

DNA: TGCGCCAGCAGCCAAGATAGCATGACCACTTTTGACTCTGGAAACACCATATATTTT
CDR3: CASSQDSMTTFDSGNTIYF
D: -
V: TRBV4-1
length: 19
size: -
J: TRBJ1-3

DNA: TGCAGCGTTGAAATCGGGACAGGGGTGTACAATGAGCAGTTCTTC
CDR3: CSVEIGTGVYNEQFF
D: TRBD1
V: TRBV29-1
length: 15
size: -
J: TRBJ2-1

DNA: TGTGCCAGCAGTTCCTGGACAGGAAACACCATATATTTT
CDR3: CASSSWTGNTIYF
D: -
V: TRBV27
length: 13
size: -
J: TRBJ1-3

DNA: TGTGCCAGCAGCCGCAGCGGCTGGAACGGGGAGCTGTTTTTT
CDR3: CASSRSGWNGELFF
D: -
V: TRBV3-1/TRBV3-2
length: 14
size: -
J: TRBJ2-2

DNA: TGTGCCAGCAGTCTGGACAGGGGTGAAGAGACCCAGTACTTC
CDR3: CASSLDRGEETQYF
D: TRBD1
V: TRBV2
length: 14
size: -
J: TRBJ2-5

DNA: TGTGCCAGCAGTCCGACAGATGCTAATGGCTACACCTTC
CDR3: CASSPTDANGYTF
D: -
V: TRBV6-5
length: 13
size: -
J: TRBJ1-2

DNA: TGTGCCTGGAGTGTAGGGACAGGCAAGCGGCCCCAGCATTTT
CDR3: CAWSVGTGKRPQHF
D: TRBD1
V: TRBV30
length: 14
size: few
J: TRBJ1-5

DNA: TGTGCCAGCAGTTGGGACATGCACATTCAGTACTTC
CDR3: CASSWDMHIQYF
D: -
V: TRBV11-2
length: 12
size: -
J: TRBJ2-4

DNA: TGTGCCAGCAGTTTACCTCCTTTCGGGACTGAAGCTTTCTTT
CDR3: CASSLPPFGTEAFF
D: -
V: TRBV28
length: 14
size: -
J: TRBJ1-1

DNA: TGTGCCAGCAGCCAAGAGGGTACAGGGGCTCGGCAGCCCCAGCATTTT
CDR3: CASSQEGTGARQPQHF
D: TRBD1
V: TRBV4-2
length: 16
size: few
J: TRBJ1-5

DNA: TGTGCCAGTAGTATAGATCTCAGAGACTACGAGCAGTACTTC
CDR3: CASSIDLRDYEQYF
D: -
V: TRBV19
length: 14
size: -
J: TRBJ2-7